The 17 T cell receptor beta chains reported below all come from one sample, sequenced in a study of cytomegalovirus exposure and HLA in healthy donors. Vbeta (60) and Jbeta (13) primers were used in the PCR. The assay was immunoSEQ multiplex PCR, and TCRdb's table has in-frame clones only and misses some. The data show around 150,000 clones, 80% to 85% seen once. Sequenced sample: PBMCs. These receptors were taken from a male donor in good health and CMV-seropositive.

CDR3 protein: CASTPSRGGQNNEQFF. CDR3 coding DNA: TGTGCCAGCACCCCAAGTCGGGGTGGACAGAACAATGAGCAGTTCTTC. This chain joins TRBV28 and TRBJ2-1, with D tentatively TRBD1 (6 bases). CDR1 MDHEN and CDR2 SYDVKM come from the germline V gene. CDR3 length: 16 amino acids. Deletions cut 7 bases from V and 5 bases from J, with 21 bases between.

V usage is TRBV14 and J usage is TRBJ2-1; 11 bases are a match to TRBD2. CDR3 length equals 17 residues. CDR1 is SGHDN and CDR2 is FVKESK in the germline V gene. V lost 0 bases and J lost 7; bases outside the gene matches: 8. CDR3 protein: CASSQDSLAGGRNEQFF. In nucleotides, the CDR3 is TGTGCCAGCAGCCAAGATTCTCTAGCGGGGGGCAGGAATGAGCAGTTCTTC.

The genes are TRBV7-9 and TRBJ2-5; 10 bases align to TRBD2. The CDR3 sequence is 15 residues long. CDR1 and CDR2 (germline): SEHNR, FQNEAQ (reference sequence). V shed 2 bases and J 4 bases; nucleotides not matched to a gene: 4. The chain's CDR3 is CASSLPGLARETQYF. For the CDR3, the DNA is TGTGCCAGCAGCTTACCGGGACTAGCGAGAGAGACCCAGTACTTC.

The chain has TRBV6-5 and TRBJ2-3; 8 bases align to TRBD2. The CDR3 is 16 amino acids. Germline trimming cut 1 base from V and 7 bases from J; bases unmatched to any gene: 10. Germline assignment: CDR1 MNHEY and CDR2 SVGAGI. The CDR3 nucleotides are TGTGCCAGCAGTTACTGGGCGGGAGGACCTCTATATACGCAGTATTTT. This codes for CASSYWAGGPLYTQYF.

The chain uses TRBV5-6 and TRBJ1-4, with TRBD1 as a possible D gene (5 bases). The germline gives CDR1 SGHDT, CDR2 YYEEEE. Trimming pared 4 bases from V and 10 bases from J, leaving 11 bases between. The CDR3 contains 12 residues. The CDR3 coding sequence is TGTGCCAGCAGCATAGCGGGGGGAAAACTGTTTTTT. Translated: CASSIAGGKLFF.

J is TRBJ2-1 and V is TRBV5-8, with unresolved D. V lost 0 bases to trimming and J lost 3 bases, with 7 bases between them. Germline CDR1 SGHTS, CDR2 YDEGEE. The CDR3 is 14 residues long. The DNA of the CDR3 is TGTGCCAGCAGCTTGGAAAGCAACTACAATGAGCAGTTCTTC. As protein: CASSLESNYNEQFF.

The chain uses TRBV11-2 and TRBJ2-1; D not certain. With 0 bases removed from V and 13 bases from J, the gap between germline ends came to 10 bases. The germline V gene encodes CDR1 SGHAT and CDR2 FQNNGV. The CDR3 loop spans 12 amino acids. CDR3 nucleotide sequence: TGTGCCAGCAGCTTAGATCTCCTAGTTCAGTTCTTC. It codes for CASSLDLLVQFF.

This chain uses TRBV7-9 with TRBJ1-1; 9 nucleotides match TRBD1. The CDR3 loop spans 14 amino acids. V lost 5 bases and J lost 5; bases outside the gene matches: 6. Looked up from germline, CDR1 is SEHNR and CDR2 is FQNEAQ (reference sequence). The chain's CDR3 is CASSKGQGGTEAFF. The CDR3 coding sequence is TGTGCCAGCAGCAAGGGACAGGGAGGAACTGAAGCTTTCTTT.

This clone appeared a single time. This chain joins TRBV19 and TRBJ1-5; 7 bases align to TRBD1. The V segment lost 3 bases and the J segment 3 bases; nucleotides outside the gene matches: 8. The CDR3 sequence is 16 residues long. Germline CDR1 and CDR2: LNHDA and SQIVND (reference sequence). The CDR3 is CASSMREGGYNQPQHF. DNA for the CDR3: TGTGCCAGTAGTATGAGGGAAGGGGGCTACAATCAGCCCCAGCATTTT.

This clone was counted a few times. One end of the junction fails to match germline, which may point to a read error. The V call is TRBV7-9, the J call TRBJ1-5; no firm D call. Germline V gives CDR1 SEHNR, CDR2 FQNEAQ (reference sequence). The CDR3 consists of 15 residues. CDR3 DNA sequence: TGTTCCAGCAGCTTAGCTCTTTCGGGAGATCAGCCCCAGCATTTT. It specifies CSSSLALSGDQPQHF.

The CDR3 coding sequence is TGTGCCAGCAACTCGGACAGGGGGCGTAATCAGCCCCAGCATTTT. Translated, it gives CASNSDRGRNQPQHF. J is TRBJ1-5 and V is TRBV28; 11 bases are shared with TRBD1. The germline gives CDR1 MDHEN, CDR2 SYDVKM. There are 15 residues in the CDR3. J was trimmed by 4 bases and V by 7 bases; bases with no gene match: 6.

V and J are TRBV6-6 and TRBJ2-3, with D possibly matching TRBD1 (5 bases). This CDR3 spans 14 amino acids. V dropped 4 bases and J dropped 1 base, with 9 bases sitting between them. CDR1 and CDR2 from the germline V gene are MNHNY and SVGAGI (reference sequence). In DNA, the CDR3 is TGTGCCAGCAGTTTGCAGGGCGGCACAGATACGCAGTATTTT. It codes for CASSLQGGTDTQYF.

This chain links TRBV6-5 with TRBJ2-3; 7 bases map to TRBD1. The CDR3 sequence is 15 residues long. V lost 4 bases to trimming and J lost 2 bases; unmatched junction nucleotides: 6. From germline, CDR1 is MNHEY and CDR2 SVGAGI. The CDR3 spells CASSWWDRVTDTQYF. Here the CDR3 DNA reads TGTGCCAGCAGTTGGTGGGACAGAGTCACAGATACGCAGTATTTT.

The chain combines TRBV19 with TRBJ1-5, with TRBD1 matching 12 bases. From germline, CDR1 is LNHDA and CDR2 SQIVND (reference sequence). This CDR3 contains 16 residues. J was trimmed by 3 bases and V by 7 bases; bases with no gene match: 7. The CDR3 here is CASMGQGARPNQPQHF. Here the CDR3 DNA reads TGTGCCAGTATGGGACAGGGGGCCCGTCCCAATCAGCCCCAGCATTTT.

V is TRBV7-2 and J is TRBJ2-1, with TRBD2 identical over 8 bases. The ends lost 5 bases at V and 10 bases at J; junction bases unmatched: 13. There are 15 residues in the CDR3. Germline loops: CDR1 SGHTA, CDR2 FQGNSA. DNA for the CDR3: TGTGCCAGCAGCAACAGCGGGACTAGGTCGTTAGAGCAGTTCTTC. Translation gives CASSNSGTRSLEQFF.

V gene TRBV9 combines with J gene TRBJ2-5, with a weak D call TRBD2 (6 bases). The CDR3 runs to 15 residues. Per germline, CDR1 SGDLS and CDR2 YYNGEE. V was clipped by 0 bases and J by 5 bases, with 14 bases between them. CDR3 coding DNA: TGTGCCAGCAGCGTAGCCGGGGGATTATGGGAGACCCAGTACTTC. Amino acid sequence: CASSVAGGLWETQYF.

This sequence joins TRBV7-2 and TRBJ2-4, with 7 nucleotides matching TRBD1. The CDR3 is made up of 15 amino acids. Germline V CDR1 and CDR2: SGHTA, FQGNSA. The junction had 12 bases not matched to a gene; V was cut back by 5 bases and J by 8 bases. The CDR3 DNA follows: TGTGCCAGCAGCCCATCGGACAGGAAAGGATACATTCAGTACTTC. Translated: CASSPSDRKGYIQYF. Drawing the rest from reference TRBV7-2 and TRBJ2-4, the complete variable domain is GAGVSQSPSNKVTEKGKDVELRCDPISGHTALYWYRQSLGQGLEFLIYFQGNSAPDKSGLPSDRFSAERTGGSVSTLTIQRTQQEDSAVYLCASSPSDRKGYIQYFGAGTRLSVL.